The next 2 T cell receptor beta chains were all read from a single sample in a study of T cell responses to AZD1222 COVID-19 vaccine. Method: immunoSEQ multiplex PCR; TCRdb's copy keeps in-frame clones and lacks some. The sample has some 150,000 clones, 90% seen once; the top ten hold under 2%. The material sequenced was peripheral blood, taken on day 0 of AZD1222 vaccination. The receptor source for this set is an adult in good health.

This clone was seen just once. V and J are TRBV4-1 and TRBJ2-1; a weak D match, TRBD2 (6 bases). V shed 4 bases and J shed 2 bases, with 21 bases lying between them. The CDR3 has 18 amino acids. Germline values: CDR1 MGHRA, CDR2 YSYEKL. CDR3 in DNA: TGCGCCAGCAGCCTCCTGGGAGGAAGGGGAATTACCTACAATGAGCAGTTCTTC. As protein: CASSLLGGRGITYNEQFF.

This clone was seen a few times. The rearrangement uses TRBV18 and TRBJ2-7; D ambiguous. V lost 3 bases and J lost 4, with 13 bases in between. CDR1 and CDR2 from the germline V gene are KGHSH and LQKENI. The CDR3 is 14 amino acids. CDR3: CASSPNSVGYEQYF. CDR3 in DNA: TGTGCCAGCTCACCCAACAGCGTCGGGTACGAGCAGTACTTC.